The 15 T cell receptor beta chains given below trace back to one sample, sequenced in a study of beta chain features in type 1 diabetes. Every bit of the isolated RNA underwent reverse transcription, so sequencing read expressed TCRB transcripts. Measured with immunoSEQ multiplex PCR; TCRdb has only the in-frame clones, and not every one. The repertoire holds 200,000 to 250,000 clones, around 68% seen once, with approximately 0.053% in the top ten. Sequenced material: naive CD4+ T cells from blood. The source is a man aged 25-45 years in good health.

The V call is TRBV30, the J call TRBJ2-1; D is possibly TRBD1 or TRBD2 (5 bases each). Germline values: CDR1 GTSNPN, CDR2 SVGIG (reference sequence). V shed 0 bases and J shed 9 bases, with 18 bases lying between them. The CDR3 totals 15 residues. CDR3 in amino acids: CAWSVGTSLSGEQFF. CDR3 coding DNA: TGTGCCTGGAGTGTAGGGACGTCCCTTAGTGGTGAGCAGTTCTTC.

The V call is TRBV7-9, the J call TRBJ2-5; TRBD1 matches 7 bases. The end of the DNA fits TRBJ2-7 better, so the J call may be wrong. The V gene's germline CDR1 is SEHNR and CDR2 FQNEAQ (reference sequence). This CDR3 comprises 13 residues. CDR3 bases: TGTGCCAGCACGGAAGGGGGCGTAAACGAGCAGTACTTC. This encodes CASTEGGVNEQYF.

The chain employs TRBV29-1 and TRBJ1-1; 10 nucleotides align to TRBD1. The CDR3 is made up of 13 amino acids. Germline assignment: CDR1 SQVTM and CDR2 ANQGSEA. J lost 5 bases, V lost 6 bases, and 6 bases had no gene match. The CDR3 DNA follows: TGCAGCGTGACGGACAGGGGGAGGACTGAAGCTTTCTTT. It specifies CSVTDRGRTEAFF.

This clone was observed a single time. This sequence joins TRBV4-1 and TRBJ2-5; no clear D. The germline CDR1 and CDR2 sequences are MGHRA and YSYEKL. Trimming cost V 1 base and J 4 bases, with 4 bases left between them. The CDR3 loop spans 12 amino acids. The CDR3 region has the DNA TGCGCCAGCAGCCAAGTGGCAGAGACCCAGTACTTC. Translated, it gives CASSQVAETQYF.

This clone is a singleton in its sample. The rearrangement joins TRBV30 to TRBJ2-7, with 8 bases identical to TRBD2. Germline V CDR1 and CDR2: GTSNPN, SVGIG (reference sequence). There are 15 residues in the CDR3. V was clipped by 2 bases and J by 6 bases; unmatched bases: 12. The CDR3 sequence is CAWSSRDGRAREQYF. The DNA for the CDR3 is TGTGCCTGGAGTTCCCGCGACGGGAGGGCCCGCGAGCAGTACTTC.

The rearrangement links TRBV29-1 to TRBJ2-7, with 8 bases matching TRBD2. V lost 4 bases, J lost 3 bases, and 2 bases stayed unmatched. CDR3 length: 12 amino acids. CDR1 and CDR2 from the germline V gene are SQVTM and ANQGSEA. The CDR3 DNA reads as TGCAGCGTTGCTCTAGCGGGCTACGAGCAGTACTTC. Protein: CSVALAGYEQYF.

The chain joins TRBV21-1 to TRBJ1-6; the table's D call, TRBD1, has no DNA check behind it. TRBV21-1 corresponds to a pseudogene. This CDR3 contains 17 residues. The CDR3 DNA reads TGTGCCAGCAGCAAAGGTCAAGGGGGCTCCTATAATTCACCCCTCCACTTT. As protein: CASSKGQGGSYNSPLHF.

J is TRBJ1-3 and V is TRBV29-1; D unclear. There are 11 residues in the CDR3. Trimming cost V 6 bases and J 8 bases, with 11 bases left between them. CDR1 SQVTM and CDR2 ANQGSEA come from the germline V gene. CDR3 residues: CSVSGSDTIYF. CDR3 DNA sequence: TGCAGCGTCTCCGGGTCGGACACCATATATTTT.

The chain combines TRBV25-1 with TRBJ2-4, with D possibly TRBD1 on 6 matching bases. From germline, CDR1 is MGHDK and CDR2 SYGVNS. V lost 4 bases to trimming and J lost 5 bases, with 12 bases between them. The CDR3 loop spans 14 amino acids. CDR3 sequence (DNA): TGTGCCAGCAGTGTACCGGGACAAGAAAACATTCAGTACTTC. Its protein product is CASSVPGQENIQYF.

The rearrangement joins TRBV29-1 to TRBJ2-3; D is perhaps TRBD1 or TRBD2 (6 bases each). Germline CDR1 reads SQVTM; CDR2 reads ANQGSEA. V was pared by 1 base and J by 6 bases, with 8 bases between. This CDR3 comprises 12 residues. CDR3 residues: CSVEGRGDTQYF. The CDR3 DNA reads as TGCAGCGTTGAAGGGAGGGGGGATACGCAGTATTTT.

CDR3 sequence reads: CASSTGYNSPLHF. The CDR3 DNA reads as TGTGCCAGCTCCACAGGTTATAATTCACCCCTCCACTTT. The rearrangement links TRBV25-1 to TRBJ1-6; D is possibly TRBD1 (5 bases). The CDR3 loop spans 13 amino acids. V was shortened by 8 bases and J by 4 bases, with 9 bases between the two germline ends. The germline gives CDR1 MGHDK, CDR2 SYGVNS.

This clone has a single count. CDR3 sequence reads: CASSQTRDTNIQYF. In DNA, the CDR3 is TGTGCCAGCAGCCAGACGAGGGACACAAACATTCAGTACTTC. The gene calls are TRBV28 and TRBJ2-4; D perhaps matches TRBD1 (6 bases). Trimming took off 6 bases at V and 6 bases at J, with 15 bases between the two ends. CDR1 MDHEN and CDR2 SYDVKM come from the germline V gene. The CDR3 loop spans 14 amino acids. Complete variable domain (other parts from reference TRBV28 and TRBJ2-4): DVKVTQSSRYLVKRTGEKVFLECVQDMDHENMFWYRQDPGLGLRLIYFSYDVKMKEKGDIPEGYSVSREKKERFSLILESASTNQTSMYLCASSQTRDTNIQYFGAGTRLSVL.

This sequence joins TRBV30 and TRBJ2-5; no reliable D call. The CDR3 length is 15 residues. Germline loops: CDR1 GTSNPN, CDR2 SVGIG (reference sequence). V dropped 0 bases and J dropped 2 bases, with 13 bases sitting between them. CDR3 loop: CAWSVVWPQQETQYF. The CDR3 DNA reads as TGTGCCTGGAGTGTAGTTTGGCCGCAACAAGAGACCCAGTACTTC.

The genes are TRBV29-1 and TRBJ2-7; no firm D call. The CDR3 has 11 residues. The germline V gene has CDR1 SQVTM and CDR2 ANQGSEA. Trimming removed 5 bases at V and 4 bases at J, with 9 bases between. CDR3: CSVRDSYEQYF. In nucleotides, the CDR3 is TGCAGCGTTCGCGACTCGTACGAGCAGTACTTC.

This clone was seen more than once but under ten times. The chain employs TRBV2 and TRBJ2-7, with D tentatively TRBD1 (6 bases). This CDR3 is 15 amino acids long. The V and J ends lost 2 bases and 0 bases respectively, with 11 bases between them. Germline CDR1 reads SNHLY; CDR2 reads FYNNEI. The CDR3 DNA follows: TGTGCCAGCAGTGAAAAACCGGGACACTCCTACGAGCAGTACTTC. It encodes CASSEKPGHSYEQYF.